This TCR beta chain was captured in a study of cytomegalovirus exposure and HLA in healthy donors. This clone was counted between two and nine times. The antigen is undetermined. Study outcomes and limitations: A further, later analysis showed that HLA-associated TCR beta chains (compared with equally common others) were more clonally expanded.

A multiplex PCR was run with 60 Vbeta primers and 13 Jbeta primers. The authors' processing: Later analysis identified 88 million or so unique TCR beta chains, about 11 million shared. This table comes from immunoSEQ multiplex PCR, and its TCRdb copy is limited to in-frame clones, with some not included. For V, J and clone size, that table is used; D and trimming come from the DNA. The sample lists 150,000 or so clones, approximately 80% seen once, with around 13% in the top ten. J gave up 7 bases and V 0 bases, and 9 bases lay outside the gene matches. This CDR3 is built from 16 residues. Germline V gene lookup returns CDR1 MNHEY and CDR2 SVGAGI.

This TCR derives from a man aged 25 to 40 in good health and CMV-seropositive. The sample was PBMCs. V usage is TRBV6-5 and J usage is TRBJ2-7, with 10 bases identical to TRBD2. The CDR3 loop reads CASSYSASGSLGEQYF. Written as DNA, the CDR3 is TGTGCCAGCAGTTACTCAGCTAGCGGGAGCTTGGGAGAGCAGTACTTC.